The T cell receptor beta chain under discussion was sequenced for a study of Graves' ophthalmopathy and Graves' hyperthyroidism. Findings and limits, study-wide: Ophthalmopathy progression cases were predicted by the model with 70.59% sensitivity and roughly 72% specificity.

V lost 3 bases to trimming and J lost 3 bases, with 5 bases between them. The CDR3 spans 12 residues. Per germline, CDR1 WSHSY and CDR2 SAAADI. Only newly diagnosed hyperthyroidism patients aged 18 to 65, with under 2 months' duration, were enrolled. Diagnosis relied on clinical symptoms, serum thyroxine, TRAb, thyroid ultrasound and orbital computed tomography. Beta-chain TCR CDR3 regions were amplified from RNA transcripts. Second-round multiplex PCR came after first-round RT-PCR with HTBI primers. TCRdb analysed the multiplex PCR reads with MiXCR anew, one entry per CDR3 protein. The sample holds a few hundred thousand distinct CDR3 sequences, under 40% seen once. This clonotype was observed many times. Antigen unknown.

The sample consisted of peripheral blood or thyroid tissue (not recorded which). This chain uses TRBV10-2 with TRBJ2-5; tentatively, D is TRBD2 (5 bases). This sequence was found in an adult man with Graves' hyperthyroidism. The CDR3 sequence is CASSEAEETQYF. CDR3 bases: TGCGCCAGCAGTGAAGCGGAAGAGACCCAGTACTTC.